This T cell receptor (beta chain) came from a study of cytotoxic CD8 clonotypes in ibrutinib-treated CLL. Investigators sourced approximately 2 micrograms of genomic DNA from cryopreserved PBMCs for TCR beta libraries. This clone has a single count. In germline, CDR1 is MDHEN, CDR2 SYDVKM. V lost 5 bases, J lost 2 bases, and 14 bases lay in between. The CDR3 length is 15 residues. T cells were sequenced at a targeted depth of 1 in 200,000 to 1 in 1 million. Using immunoSEQ multiplex PCR, the repertoire was profiled, and TCRdb retains in-frame clones only, with some absent. The profile shows about 310,000 clones, just under 80% of them singletons.

The genes are TRBV28 and TRBJ2-3; tentative D call: TRBD2 (6 bases). This specimen consisted of PBMCs, obtained before ibrutinib treatment. This clonotype originated in a human donor with chronic lymphocytic leukemia. CDR3 nucleotide sequence: TGTGCCAGCAGTGTTCCGGGACTTAACACAGATACGCAGTATTTT. Translation: CASSVPGLNTDTQYF.